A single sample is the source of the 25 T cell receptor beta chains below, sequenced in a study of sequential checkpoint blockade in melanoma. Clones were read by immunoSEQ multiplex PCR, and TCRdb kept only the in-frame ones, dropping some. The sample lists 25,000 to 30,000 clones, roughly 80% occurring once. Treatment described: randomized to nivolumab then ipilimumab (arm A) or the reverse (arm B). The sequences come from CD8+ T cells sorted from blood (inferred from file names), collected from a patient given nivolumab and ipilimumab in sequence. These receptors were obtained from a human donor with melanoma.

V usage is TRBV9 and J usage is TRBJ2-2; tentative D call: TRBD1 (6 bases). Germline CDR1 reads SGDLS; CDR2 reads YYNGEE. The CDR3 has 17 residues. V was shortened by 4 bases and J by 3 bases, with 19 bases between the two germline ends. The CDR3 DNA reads TGTGCCAGCAGCCCGGGCCAGGGGATTGGGTACACCGGGGAGCTGTTTTTT. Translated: CASSPGQGIGYTGELFF.

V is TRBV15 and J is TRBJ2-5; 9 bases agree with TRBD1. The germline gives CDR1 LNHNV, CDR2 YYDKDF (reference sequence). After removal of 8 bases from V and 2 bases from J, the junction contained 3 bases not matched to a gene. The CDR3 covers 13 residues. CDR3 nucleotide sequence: TGTGCCACCTTCGGACAGGGGCAAGAGACCCAGTACTTC. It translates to CATFGQGQETQYF.

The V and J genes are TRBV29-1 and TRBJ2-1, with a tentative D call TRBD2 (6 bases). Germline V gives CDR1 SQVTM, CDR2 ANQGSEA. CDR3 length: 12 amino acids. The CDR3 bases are TGCGGTGCTTTTACGGGAGTCAATGAGCAGTTCTTC. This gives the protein CGAFTGVNEQFF.

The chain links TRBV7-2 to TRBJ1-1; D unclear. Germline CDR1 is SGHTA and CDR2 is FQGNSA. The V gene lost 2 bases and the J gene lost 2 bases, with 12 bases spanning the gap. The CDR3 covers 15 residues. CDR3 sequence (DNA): TGTGCCAGCAGCTTAAGTATGCGCGGCAACACTGAAGCTTTCTTT. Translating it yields CASSLSMRGNTEAFF.

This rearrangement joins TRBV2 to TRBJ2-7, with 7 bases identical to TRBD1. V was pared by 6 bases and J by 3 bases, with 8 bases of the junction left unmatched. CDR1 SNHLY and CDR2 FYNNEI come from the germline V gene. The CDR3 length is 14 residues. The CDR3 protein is CASSEGTERYEQYF. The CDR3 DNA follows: TGTGCCAGCAGCGAGGGGACAGAGCGCTACGAGCAGTACTTC.

CDR3 loop: CASSQSGTPLHF. The CDR3 DNA reads as TGTGCCAGCAGCCAATCAGGAACGCCCCTCCACTTT. This chain joins TRBV7-9 and TRBJ1-6; no clear D. Trimming pared 5 bases from V and 13 bases from J, leaving 12 bases between. This CDR3 has 12 residues. Germline CDR1 is SEHNR and CDR2 is FQNEAQ (reference sequence).

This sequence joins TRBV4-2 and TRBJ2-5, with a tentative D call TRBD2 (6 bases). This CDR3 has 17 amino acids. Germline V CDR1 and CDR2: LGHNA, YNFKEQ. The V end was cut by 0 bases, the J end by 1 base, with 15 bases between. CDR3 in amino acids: CASSQDRTGETQETQYF. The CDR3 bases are TGTGCCAGCAGCCAAGATAGGACGGGGGAAACCCAAGAGACCCAGTACTTC.

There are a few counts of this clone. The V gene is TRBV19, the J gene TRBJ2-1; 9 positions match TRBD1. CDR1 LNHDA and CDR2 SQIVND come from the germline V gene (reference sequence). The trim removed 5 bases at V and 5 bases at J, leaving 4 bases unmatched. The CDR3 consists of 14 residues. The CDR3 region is CASSPDRGDNEQFF. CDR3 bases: TGTGCCAGTAGTCCGGACAGGGGTGACAATGAGCAGTTCTTC.

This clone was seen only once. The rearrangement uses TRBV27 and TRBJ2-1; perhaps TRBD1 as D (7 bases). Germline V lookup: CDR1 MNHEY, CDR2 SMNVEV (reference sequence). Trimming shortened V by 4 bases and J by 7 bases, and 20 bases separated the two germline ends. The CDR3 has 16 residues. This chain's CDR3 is CASSSIGGGTLNEQFF. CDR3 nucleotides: TGTGCCAGCAGTTCCATAGGGGGCGGGACGTTGAATGAGCAGTTCTTC.

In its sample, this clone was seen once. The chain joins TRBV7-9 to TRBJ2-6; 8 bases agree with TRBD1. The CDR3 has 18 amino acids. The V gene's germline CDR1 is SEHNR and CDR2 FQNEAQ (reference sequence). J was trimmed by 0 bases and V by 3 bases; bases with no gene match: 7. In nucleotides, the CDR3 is TGTGCCAGCAGCTTCCACCGGGACAGGTCCTCTGGGGCCAACGTCCTGACTTTC. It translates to CASSFHRDRSSGANVLTF.

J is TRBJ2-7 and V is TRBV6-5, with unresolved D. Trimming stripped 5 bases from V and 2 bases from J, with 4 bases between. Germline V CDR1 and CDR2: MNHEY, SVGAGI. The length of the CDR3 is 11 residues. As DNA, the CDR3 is TGTGCCAGCAGTACAACCTACGAGCAGTACTTC. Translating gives CASSTTYEQYF.

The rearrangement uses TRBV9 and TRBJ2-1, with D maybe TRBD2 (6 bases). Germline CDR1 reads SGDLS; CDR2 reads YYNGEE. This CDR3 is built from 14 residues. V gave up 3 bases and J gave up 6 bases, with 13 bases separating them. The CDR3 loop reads CASSGDFPGNEQFF. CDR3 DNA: TGTGCCAGCAGCGGGGACTTTCCCGGCAATGAGCAGTTCTTC. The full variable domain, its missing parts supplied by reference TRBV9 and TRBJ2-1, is DSGVTQTPKHLITATGQRVTLRCSPRSGDLSVYWYQQSLDQGLQFLIQYYNGEERAKGNILERFSAQQFPDLHSELNLSSLELGDSALYFCASSGDFPGNEQFFGPGTRLTVL.

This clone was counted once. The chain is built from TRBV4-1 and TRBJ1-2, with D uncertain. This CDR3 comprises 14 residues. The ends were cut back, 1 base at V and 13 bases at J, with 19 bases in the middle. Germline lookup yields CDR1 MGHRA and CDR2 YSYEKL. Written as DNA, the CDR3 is TGCGCCAGCAGCCAAGGCTTCAGGCAGGCGTCGGTCACCTTC. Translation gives CASSQGFRQASVTF.

CDR3: CASSSAWYHSYEQYF. The CDR3 DNA is TGCGCCAGCAGCTCTGCGTGGTACCACTCCTACGAGCAGTACTTC. The chain joins TRBV5-1 to TRBJ2-7, with D unresolved. The CDR3 is 15 amino acids. Trimming removed 3 bases at V and 0 bases at J, with 13 bases between. Germline assignment: CDR1 SGHRS and CDR2 YFSETQ.

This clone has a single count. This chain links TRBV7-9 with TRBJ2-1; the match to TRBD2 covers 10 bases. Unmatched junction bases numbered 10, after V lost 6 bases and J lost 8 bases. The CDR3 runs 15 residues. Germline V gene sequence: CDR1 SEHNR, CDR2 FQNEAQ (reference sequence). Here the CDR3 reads CASRSAGGGQDEQFF. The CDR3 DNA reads TGTGCCAGCAGATCAGCGGGAGGGGGGCAAGATGAGCAGTTCTTC.

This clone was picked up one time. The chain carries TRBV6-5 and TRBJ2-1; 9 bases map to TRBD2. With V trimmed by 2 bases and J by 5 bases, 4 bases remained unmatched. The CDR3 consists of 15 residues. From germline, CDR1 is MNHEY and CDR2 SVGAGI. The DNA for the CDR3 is TGTGCCAGCAGTTACGGGCGGGGGGGACACAATGAGCAGTTCTTC. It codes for CASSYGRGGHNEQFF.

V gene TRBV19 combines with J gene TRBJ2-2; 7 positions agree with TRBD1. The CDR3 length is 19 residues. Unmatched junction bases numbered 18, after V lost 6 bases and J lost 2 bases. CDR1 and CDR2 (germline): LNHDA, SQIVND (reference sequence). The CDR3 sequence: CASSSLNPGTAINTGELFF. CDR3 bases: TGTGCCAGTAGCTCACTTAACCCCGGGACAGCTATAAACACCGGGGAGCTGTTTTTT.

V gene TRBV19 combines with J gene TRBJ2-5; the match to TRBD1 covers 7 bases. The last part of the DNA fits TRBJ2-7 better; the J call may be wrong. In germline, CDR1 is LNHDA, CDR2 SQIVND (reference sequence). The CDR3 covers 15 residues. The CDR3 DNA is TGTGCCAGTAGTATAGGAGGGGCAGGGGGCTACGAGCAGTACTTC. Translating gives CASSIGGAGGYEQYF.

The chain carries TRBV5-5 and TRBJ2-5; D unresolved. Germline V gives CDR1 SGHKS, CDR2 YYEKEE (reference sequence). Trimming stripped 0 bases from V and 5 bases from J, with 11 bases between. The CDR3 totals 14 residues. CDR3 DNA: TGTGCCAGCAGCTTGGCAGGCACGTCGGAGACCCAGTACTTC. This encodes CASSLAGTSETQYF.

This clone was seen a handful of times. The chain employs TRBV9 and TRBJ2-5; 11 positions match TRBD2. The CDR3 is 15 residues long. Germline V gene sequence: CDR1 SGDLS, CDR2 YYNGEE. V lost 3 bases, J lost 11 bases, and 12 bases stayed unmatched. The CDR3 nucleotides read TGTGCCAGCAGCGCCGGACCTACTAGCGGGAGAGTGCAGTACTTC. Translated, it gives CASSAGPTSGRVQYF. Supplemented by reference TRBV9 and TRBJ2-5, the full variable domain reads DSGVTQTPKHLITATGQRVTLRCSPRSGDLSVYWYQQSLDQGLQFLIQYYNGEERAKGNILERFSAQQFPDLHSELNLSSLELGDSALYFCASSAGPTSGRVQYFGPGTRLLVL.

The CDR3 DNA reads TGTGCCAGCAGCCCCGTACAGGGGATGAACACTGAAGCTTTCTTT. This gives the protein CASSPVQGMNTEAFF. The chain carries TRBV9 and TRBJ1-1; TRBD1 matches at 7 bases. CDR1 SGDLS and CDR2 YYNGEE come from the germline V gene. The ends lost 4 bases at V and 0 bases at J; junction bases unmatched: 6. There are 15 residues in the CDR3.

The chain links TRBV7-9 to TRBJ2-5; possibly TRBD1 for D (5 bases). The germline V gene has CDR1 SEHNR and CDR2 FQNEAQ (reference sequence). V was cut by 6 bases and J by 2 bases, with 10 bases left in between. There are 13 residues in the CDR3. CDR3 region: CASSSTVQETQYF. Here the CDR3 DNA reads TGTGCCAGCAGTTCGACAGTTCAAGAGACCCAGTACTTC. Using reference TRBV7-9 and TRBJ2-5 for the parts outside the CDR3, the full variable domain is DTGVSQNPRHKITKRGQNVTFRCDPISEHNRLYWYRQTLGQGPEFLTYFQNEAQLEKSRLLSDRFSAERPKGSFSTLEIQRTEQGDSAMYLCASSSTVQETQYFGPGTRLLVL.

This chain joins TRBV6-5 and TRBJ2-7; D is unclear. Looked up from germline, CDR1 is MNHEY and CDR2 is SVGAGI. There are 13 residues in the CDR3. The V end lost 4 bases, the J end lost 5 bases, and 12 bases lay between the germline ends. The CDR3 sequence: CASSSAEFNEQYF. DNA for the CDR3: TGTGCCAGCAGTTCGGCGGAATTCAACGAGCAGTACTTC.

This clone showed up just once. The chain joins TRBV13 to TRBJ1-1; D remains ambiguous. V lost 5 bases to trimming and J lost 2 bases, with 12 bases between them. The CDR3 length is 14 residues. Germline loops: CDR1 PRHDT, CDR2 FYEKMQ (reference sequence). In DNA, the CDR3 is TGTGCCAGCAGCCAGAGGGAGGTAAACACTGAAGCTTTCTTT. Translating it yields CASSQREVNTEAFF. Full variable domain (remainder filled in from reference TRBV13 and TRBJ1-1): AAGVIQSPRHLIKEKRETATLKCYPIPRHDTVYWYQQGPGQDPQFLISFYEKMQSDKGSIPDRFSAQQFSDYHSELNMSSLELGDSALYFCASSQREVNTEAFFGQGTRLTVV.

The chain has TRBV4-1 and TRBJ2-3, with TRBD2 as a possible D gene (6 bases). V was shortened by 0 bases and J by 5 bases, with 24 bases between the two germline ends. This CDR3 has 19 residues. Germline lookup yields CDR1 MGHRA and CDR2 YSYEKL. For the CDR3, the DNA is TGCGCCAGCAGCCAAGACCCTTTAGTCTGGGGGGATCTGTTAGATACGCAGTATTTT. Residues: CASSQDPLVWGDLLDTQYF.